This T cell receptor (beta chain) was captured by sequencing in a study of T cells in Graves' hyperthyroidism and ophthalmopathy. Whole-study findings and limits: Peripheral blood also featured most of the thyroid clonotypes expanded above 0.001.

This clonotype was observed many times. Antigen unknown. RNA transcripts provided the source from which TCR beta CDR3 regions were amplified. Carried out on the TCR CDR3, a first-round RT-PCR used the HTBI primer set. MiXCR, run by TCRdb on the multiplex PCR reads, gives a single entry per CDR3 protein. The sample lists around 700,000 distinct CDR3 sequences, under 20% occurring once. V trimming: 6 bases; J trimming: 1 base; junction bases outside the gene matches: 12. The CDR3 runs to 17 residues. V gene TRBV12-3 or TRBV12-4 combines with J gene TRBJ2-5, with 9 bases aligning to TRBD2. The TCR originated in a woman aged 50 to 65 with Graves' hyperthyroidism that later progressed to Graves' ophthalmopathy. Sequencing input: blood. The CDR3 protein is CASRRAVIAGAQETQYF. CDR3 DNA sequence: TGTGCCAGCAGGCGAGCGGTTATAGCGGGGGCCCAAGAGACCCAGTACTTC.